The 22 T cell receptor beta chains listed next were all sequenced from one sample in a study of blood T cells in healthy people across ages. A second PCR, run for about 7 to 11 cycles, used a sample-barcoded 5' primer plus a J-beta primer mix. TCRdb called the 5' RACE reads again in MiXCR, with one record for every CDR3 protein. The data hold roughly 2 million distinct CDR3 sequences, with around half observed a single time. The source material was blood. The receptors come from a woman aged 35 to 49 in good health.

The CDR3 loop reads CASSQATGGIEKLFF. Here the CDR3 DNA reads TGTGCCAGCAGCCAAGCGACAGGCGGTATTGAAAAACTGTTTTTT. The chain is built from TRBV14 and TRBJ1-4, with TRBD1 as a possible D gene (6 bases). V was shortened by 1 base and J by 7 bases, with 13 bases between the two germline ends. This CDR3 is built from 15 residues. The V gene's germline CDR1 is SGHDN and CDR2 FVKESK.

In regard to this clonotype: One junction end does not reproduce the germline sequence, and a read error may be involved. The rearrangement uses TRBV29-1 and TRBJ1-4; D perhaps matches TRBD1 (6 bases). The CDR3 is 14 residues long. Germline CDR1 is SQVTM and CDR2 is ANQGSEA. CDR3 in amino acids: CSVAGGPGDEELFF. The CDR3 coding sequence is TGCAGCGTCGCGGGGGGGCCCGGGGATGAAGAACTGTTTTTT.

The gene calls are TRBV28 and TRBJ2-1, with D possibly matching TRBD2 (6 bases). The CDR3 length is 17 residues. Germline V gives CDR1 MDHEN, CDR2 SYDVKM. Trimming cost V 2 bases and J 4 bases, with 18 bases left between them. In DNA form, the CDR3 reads TGTGCCAGCAGTTTAAACGGGGTGTCGGCGGGGTACAATGAGCAGTTCTTC. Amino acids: CASSLNGVSAGYNEQFF.

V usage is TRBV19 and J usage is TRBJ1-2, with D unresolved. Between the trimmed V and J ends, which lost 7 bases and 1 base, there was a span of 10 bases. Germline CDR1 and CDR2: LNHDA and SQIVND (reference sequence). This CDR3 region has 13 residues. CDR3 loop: CASTTGNNYGYTF. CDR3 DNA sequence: TGTGCCAGTACTACTGGCAATAACTATGGCTACACCTTC.

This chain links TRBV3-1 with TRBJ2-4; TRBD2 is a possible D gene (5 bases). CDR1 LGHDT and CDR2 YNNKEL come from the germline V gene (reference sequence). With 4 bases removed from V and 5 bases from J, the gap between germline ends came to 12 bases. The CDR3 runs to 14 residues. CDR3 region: CASSLTNGQNIQYF. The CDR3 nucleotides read TGTGCCAGCAGCCTGACTAATGGCCAAAACATTCAGTACTTC.

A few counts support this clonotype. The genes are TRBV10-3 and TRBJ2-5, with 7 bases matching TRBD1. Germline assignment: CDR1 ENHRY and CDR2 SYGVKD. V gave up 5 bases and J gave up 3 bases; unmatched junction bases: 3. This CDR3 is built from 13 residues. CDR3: CAISRQGKETQYF. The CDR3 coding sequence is TGTGCCATCAGTAGACAGGGTAAAGAGACCCAGTACTTC.

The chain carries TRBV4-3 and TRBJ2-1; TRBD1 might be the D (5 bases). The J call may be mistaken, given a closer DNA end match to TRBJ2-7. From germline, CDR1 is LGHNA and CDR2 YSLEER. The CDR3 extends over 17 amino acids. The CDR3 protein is CASSQDRTGESYNEQYF. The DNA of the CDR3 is TGCGCCAGCAGCCAAGATAGAACAGGAGAATCCTACAATGAGCAGTACTTC.

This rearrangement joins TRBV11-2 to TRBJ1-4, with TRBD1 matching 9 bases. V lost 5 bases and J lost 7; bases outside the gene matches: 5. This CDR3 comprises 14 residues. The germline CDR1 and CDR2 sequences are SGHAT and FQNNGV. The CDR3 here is CASSHDRGIEKLFF. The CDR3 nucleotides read TGTGCCAGCAGCCATGACAGGGGGATTGAAAAACTGTTTTTT.

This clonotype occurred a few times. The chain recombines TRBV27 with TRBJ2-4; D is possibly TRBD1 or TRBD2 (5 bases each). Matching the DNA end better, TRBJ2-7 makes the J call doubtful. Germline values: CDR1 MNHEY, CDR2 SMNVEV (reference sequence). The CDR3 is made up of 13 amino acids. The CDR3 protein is CASSGYRDGEQYF. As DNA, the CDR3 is TGTGCCAGCAGTGGATACCGGGACGGCGAGCAGTACTTC.

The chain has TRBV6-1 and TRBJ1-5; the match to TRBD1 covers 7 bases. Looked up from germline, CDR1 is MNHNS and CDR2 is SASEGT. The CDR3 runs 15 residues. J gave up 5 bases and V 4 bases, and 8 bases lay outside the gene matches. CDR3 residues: CASSGLDRAYQPQHF. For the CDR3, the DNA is TGTGCCAGCAGTGGACTAGACAGGGCTTATCAGCCCCAGCATTTT.

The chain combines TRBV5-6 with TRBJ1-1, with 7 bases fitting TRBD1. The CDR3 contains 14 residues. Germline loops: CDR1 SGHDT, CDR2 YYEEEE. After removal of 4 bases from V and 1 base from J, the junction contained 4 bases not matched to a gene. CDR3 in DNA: TGTGCCAGCAGCATGGGACAGCCGAACACTGAAGCTTTCTTT. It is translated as CASSMGQPNTEAFF.

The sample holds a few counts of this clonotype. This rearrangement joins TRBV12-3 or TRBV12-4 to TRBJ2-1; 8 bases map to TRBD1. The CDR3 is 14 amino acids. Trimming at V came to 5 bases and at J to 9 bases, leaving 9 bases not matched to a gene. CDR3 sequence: CASSPRTGKGEQFF. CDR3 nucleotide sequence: TGTGCCAGCAGTCCTCGGACAGGGAAGGGTGAGCAGTTCTTC.

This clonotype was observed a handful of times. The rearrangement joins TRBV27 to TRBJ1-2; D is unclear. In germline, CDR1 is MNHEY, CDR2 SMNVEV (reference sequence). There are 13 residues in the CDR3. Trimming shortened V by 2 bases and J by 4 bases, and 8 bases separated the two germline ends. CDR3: CASSLGSTYGYTF. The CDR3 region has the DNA TGTGCCAGCAGTTTAGGCAGTACCTATGGCTACACCTTC.

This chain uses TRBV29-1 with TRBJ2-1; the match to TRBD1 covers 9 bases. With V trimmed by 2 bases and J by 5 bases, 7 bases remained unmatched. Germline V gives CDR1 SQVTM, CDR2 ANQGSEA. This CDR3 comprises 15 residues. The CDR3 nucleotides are TGCAGCGTTGAATTCCGGGACAGGGTAAACAATGAGCAGTTCTTC. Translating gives CSVEFRDRVNNEQFF.

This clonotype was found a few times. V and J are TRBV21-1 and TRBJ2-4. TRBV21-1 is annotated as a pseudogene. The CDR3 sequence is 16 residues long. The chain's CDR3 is CASSKRASVAKNIQYF. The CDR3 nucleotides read TGTGCCAGCAGCAAGCGGGCCTCAGTAGCCAAAAACATTCAGTACTTC.

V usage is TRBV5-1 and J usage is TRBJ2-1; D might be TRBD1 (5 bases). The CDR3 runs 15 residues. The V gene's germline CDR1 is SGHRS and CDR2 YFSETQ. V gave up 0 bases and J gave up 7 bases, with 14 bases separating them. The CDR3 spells CASSLARQMTNEQFF. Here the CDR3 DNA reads TGCGCCAGCAGCTTGGCCCGACAGATGACGAATGAGCAGTTCTTC.

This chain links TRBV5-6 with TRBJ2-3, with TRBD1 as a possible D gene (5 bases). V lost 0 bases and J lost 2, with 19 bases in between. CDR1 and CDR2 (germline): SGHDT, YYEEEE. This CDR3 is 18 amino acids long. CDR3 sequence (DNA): TGTGCCAGCAGCTTGGAGGGGTTCGCACCCGAATACACAGATACGCAGTATTTT. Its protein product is CASSLEGFAPEYTDTQYF. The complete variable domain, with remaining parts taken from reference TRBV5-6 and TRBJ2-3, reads DAGVTQSPTHLIKTRGQQVTLRCSPKSGHDTVSWYQQALGQGPQFIFQYYEEEERQRGNFPDRFSGHQFPNYSSELNVNALLLGDSALYLCASSLEGFAPEYTDTQYFGPGTRLTVL.

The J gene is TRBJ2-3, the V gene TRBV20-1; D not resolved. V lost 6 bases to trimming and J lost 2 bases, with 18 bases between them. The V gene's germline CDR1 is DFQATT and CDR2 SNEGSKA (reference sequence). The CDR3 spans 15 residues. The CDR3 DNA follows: TGCAGTGCCACACGACGTAGCCCCCACACAGATACGCAGTATTTT. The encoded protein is CSATRRSPHTDTQYF.

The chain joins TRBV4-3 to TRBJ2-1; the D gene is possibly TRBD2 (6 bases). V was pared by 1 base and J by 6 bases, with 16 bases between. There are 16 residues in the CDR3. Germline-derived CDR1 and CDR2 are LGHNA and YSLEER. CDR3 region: CASSQASAEPLNEQFF. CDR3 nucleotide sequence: TGCGCCAGCAGCCAAGCTAGCGCCGAACCCCTCAATGAGCAGTTCTTC.

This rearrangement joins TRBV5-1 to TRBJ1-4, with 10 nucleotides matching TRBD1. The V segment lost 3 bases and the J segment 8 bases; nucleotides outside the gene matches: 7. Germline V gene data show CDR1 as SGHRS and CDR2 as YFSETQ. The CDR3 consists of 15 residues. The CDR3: CASSSDRGREEKLFF. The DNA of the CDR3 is TGCGCCAGCAGCTCAGACAGGGGGCGCGAGGAAAAACTGTTTTTT.

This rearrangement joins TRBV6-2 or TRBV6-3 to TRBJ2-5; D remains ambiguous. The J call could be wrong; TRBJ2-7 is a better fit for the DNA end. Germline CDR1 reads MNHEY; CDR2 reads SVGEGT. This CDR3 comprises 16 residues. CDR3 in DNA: TGTGCCAGCAGTTACTTCTTCCCCGTTTTCTCCTACGAGCAGTACTTC. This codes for CASSYFFPVFSYEQYF.

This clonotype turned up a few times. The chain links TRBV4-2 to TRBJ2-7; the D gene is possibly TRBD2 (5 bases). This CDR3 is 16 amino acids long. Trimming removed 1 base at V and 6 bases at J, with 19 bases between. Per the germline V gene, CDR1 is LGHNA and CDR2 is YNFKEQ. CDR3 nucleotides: TGTGCCAGCAGCCAAGGTCTAATAGCGAAGAGGGTCGAGCAGTACTTC. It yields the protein CASSQGLIAKRVEQYF.